This TCR beta chain was recovered during a study of cytomegalovirus exposure and HLA in healthy donors. Study-wide findings and caveats: By HLA locus, TCR association rates varied in a later analysis, with DRB1 showing the most and HLA-C the fewest. With high specificity and sensitivity, the classifier reportedly diagnosed cytomegalovirus status. In a later analysis, compared with equally common non-associated chains, HLA-associated beta chains were more expanded.

A remark on this clone: Its antigen is unknown.

The PCR had 60 Vbeta and 13 Jbeta primers. Only in-frame clones appear in the TCRdb table, and some are missing; sequencing was by immunoSEQ multiplex PCR. The table has 150,000 to 160,000 clones, 65% to 80% seen once. Germline V gene sequence: CDR1 MNHEY, CDR2 SVGAGI. Deletions cut 0 bases from V and 1 base from J, with 9 bases between. This CDR3 has 15 residues. The J gene is TRBJ1-1, the V gene TRBV6-5; D is ambiguous. This sequence originates from a middle-aged woman in good health and CMV-seronegative. Sequencing was performed on PBMCs. The CDR3 here is CASSYSVAGNTEAFF. The CDR3 bases are TGTGCCAGCAGTTACTCAGTTGCCGGGAACACTGAAGCTTTCTTT.